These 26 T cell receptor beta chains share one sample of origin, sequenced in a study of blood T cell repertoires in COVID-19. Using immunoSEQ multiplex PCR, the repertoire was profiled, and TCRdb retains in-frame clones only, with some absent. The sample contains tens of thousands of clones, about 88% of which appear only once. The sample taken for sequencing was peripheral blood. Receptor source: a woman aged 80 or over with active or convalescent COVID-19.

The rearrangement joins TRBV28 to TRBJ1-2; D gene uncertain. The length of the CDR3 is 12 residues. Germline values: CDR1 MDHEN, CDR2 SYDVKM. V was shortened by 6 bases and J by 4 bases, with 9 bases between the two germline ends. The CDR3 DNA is TGTGCCAGCAGCCGGGAGGCCTATGGCTACACCTTC. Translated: CASSREAYGYTF.

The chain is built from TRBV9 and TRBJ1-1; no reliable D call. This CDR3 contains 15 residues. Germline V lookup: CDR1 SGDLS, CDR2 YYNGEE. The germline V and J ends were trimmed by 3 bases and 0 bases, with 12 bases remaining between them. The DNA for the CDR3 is TGTGCCAGCAGCGCCTCTCAGGTAATGAACACTGAAGCTTTCTTT. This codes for CASSASQVMNTEAFF.

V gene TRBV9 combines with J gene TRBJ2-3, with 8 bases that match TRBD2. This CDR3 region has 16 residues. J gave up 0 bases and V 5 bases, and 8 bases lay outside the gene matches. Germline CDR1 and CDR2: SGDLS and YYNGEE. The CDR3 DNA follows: TGTGCCAGCAGTGTCACTAGCGGTCCTAGCACAGATACGCAGTATTTT. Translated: CASSVTSGPSTDTQYF.

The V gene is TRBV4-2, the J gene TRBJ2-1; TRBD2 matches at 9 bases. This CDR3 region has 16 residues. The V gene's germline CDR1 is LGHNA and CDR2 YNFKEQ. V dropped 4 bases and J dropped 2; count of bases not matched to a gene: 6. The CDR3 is CASSRNPSGTYNEQFF. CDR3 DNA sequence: TGTGCCAGCAGCCGTAACCCTAGCGGGACCTACAATGAGCAGTTCTTC.

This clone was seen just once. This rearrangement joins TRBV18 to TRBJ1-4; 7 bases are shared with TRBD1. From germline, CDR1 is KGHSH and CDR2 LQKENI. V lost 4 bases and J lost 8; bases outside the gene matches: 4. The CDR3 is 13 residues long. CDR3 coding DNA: TGTGCCAGCTCACAACAGGGGAAAGAAAAACTGTTTTTT. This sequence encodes CASSQQGKEKLFF.

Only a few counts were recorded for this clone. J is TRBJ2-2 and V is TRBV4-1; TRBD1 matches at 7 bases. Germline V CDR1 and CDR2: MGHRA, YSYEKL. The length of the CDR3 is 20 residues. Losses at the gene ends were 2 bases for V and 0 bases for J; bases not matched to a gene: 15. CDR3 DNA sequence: TGCGCCAGCAGCCAACGATCGACGCGACCCGGGACAGCGAACACCGGGGAGCTGTTTTTT. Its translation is CASSQRSTRPGTANTGELFF.

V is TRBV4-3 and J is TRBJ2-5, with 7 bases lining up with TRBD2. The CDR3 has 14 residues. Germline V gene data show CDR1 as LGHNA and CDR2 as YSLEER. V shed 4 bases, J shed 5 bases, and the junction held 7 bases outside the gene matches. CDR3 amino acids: CASSLREGGETQYF. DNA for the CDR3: TGCGCCAGCAGCCTCAGGGAGGGCGGCGAGACCCAGTACTTC.

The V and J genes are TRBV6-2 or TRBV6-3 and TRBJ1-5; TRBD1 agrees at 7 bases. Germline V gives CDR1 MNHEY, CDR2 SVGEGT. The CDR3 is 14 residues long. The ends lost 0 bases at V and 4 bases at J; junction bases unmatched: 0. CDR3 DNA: TGTGCCAGCAGTTACTCCAGGGGGAATCAGCCCCAGCATTTT. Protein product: CASSYSRGNQPQHF.

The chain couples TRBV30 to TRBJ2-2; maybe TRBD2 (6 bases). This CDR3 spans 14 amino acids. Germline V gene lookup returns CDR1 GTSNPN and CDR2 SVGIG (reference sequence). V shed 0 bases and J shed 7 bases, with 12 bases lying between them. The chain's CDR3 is CAWSVSGRRGELFF. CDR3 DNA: TGTGCCTGGAGTGTTTCAGGGAGGCGCGGGGAGCTGTTTTTT.

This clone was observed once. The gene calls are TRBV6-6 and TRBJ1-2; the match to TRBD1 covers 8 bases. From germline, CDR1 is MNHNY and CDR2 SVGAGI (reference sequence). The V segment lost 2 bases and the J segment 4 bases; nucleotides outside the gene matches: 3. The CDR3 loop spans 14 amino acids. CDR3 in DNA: TGTGCCAGCAGTTACGGGACAGGTGCCTATGGCTACACCTTC. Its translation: CASSYGTGAYGYTF.

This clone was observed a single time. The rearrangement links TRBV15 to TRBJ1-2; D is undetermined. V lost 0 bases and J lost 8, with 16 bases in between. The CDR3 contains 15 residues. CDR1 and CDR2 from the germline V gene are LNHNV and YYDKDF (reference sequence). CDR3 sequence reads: CATSRDKSAGGGYTF. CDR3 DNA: TGTGCCACCAGCAGAGATAAGTCGGCGGGAGGAGGCTACACCTTC.

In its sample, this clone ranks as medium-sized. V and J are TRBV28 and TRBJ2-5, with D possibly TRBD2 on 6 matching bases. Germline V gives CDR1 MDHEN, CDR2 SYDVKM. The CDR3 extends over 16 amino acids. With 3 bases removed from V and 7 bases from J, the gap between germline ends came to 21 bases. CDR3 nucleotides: TGTGCCAGCAGTTTCAGTTCCTCGACTAGGGGAGGGACCCAGTACTTC. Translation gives CASSFSSSTRGGTQYF.

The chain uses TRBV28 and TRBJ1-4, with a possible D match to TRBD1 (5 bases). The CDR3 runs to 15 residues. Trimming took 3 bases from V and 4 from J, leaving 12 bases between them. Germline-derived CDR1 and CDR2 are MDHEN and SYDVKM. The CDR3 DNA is TGTGCCAGCAGTTTTTACGGGACTTATAATGAAAAACTGTTTTTT. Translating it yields CASSFYGTYNEKLFF.

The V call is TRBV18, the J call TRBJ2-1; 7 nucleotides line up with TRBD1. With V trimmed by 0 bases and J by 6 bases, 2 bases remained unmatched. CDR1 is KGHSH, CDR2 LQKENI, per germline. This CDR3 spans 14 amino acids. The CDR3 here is CASSPPTGRNEQFF. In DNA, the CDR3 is TGTGCCAGCTCACCACCGACAGGGCGCAATGAGCAGTTCTTC.

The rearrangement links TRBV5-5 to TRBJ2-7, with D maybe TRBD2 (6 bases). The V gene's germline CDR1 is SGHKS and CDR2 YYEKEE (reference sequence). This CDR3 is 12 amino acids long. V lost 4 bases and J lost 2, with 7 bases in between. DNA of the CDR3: TGTGCCAGCAGCCCGGGGGCCTACGAGCAGTACTTC. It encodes CASSPGAYEQYF.

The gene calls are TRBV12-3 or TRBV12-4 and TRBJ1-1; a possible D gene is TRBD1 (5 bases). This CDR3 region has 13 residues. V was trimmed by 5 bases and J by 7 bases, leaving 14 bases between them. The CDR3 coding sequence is TGTGCCAGCAGTGGCGGGACCGTTCGTGAAGCTTTCTTT. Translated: CASSGGTVREAFF.

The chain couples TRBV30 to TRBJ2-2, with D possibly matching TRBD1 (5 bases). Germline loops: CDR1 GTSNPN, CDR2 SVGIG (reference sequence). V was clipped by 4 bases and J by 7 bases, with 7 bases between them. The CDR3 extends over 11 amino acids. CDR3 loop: CAWKGNGELFF. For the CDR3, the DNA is TGTGCCTGGAAGGGGAACGGGGAGCTGTTTTTT.

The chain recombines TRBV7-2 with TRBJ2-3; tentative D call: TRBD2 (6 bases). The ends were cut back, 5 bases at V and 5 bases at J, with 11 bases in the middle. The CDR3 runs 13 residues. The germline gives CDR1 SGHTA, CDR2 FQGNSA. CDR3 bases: TGTGCCAGCAGCCCCCGTAGCGGAGATACGCAGTATTTT. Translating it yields CASSPRSGDTQYF.

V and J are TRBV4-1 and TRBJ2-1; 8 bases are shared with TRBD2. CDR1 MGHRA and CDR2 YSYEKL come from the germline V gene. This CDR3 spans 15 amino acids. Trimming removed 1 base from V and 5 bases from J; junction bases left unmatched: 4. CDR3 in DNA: TGCGCCAGCAGCCAAGCGGGGGGGTTCAACAATGAGCAGTTCTTC. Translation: CASSQAGGFNNEQFF.

The CDR3 spells CASSRDRGVGGELFF. The CDR3, as DNA: TGTGCCAGCAGTAGGGACAGGGGGGTAGGCGGGGAGCTGTTTTTT. V usage is TRBV6-5 and J usage is TRBJ2-2; 11 nucleotides align to TRBD1. The CDR3 is 15 amino acids. CDR1 and CDR2 from the germline V gene are MNHEY and SVGAGI. After removal of 5 bases from V and 7 bases from J, the junction contained 6 bases not matched to a gene.

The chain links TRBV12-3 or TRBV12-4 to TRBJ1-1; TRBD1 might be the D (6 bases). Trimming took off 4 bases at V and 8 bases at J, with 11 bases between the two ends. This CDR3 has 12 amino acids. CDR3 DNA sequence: TGTGCCAGCAGTTACAGGGAGGGGGAAGCTTTCTTT. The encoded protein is CASSYREGEAFF.

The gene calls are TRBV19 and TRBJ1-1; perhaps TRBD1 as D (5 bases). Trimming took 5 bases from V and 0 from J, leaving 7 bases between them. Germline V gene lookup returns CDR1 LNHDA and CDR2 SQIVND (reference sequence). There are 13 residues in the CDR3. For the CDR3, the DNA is TGTGCCAGTAGTCCGACAGTGAACACTGAAGCTTTCTTT. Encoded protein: CASSPTVNTEAFF.

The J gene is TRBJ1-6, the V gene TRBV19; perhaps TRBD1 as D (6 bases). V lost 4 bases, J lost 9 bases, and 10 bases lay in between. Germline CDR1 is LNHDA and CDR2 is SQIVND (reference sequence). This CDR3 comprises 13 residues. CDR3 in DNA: TGTGCCAGTAGTACACAGGGCCGTTCACCCCTCCACTTT. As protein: CASSTQGRSPLHF.

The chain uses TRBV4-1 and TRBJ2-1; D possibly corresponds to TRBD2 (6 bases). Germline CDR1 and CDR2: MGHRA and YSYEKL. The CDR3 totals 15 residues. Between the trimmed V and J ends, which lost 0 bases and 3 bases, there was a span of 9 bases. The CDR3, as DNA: TGCGCCAGCAGCCAAGATTCGGGGGACTACAATGAGCAGTTCTTC. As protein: CASSQDSGDYNEQFF.

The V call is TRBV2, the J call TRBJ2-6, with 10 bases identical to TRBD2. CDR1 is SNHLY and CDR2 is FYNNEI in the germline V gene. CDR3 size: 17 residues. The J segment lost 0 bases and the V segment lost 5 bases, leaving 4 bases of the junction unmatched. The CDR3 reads CASSSSGGASGANVLTF. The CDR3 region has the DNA TGTGCCAGCAGTAGCAGCGGGGGGGCCTCTGGGGCCAACGTCCTGACTTTC.

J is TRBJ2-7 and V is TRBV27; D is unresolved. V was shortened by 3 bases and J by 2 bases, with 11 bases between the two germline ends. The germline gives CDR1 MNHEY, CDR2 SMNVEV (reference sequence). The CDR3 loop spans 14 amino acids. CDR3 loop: CASSFGGSTYEQYF. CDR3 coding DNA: TGTGCCAGCAGTTTCGGCGGCAGCACCTACGAGCAGTACTTC.